This T cell receptor (beta chain) emerged from a study of T-cell reconstitution after alpha-beta-depleted transplantation in children. Preparation of the TCRbeta library involved a method that used unique molecular identifiers. TCRdb used MiXCR to reprocess the PCR reads, holding one entry per CDR3 protein. The sample records about 210,000 distinct CDR3 sequences, about 15% being singletons. Findings and caveats of the study: T cells produced anew were the main source of T-cell counts and diversity one year after transplant. Surviving recipient T cells and thymic progenitors underlay high day-60 TCRbeta diversity in some patients. Reportedly, only several hundred clones from non-depleted graft cells drove alpha-beta T-cell counts at about two months.

In this sample, this clonotype turned up once. Its antigen is unidentified. Source: PBMCs, mostly from graft donor cells, taken 360 days after TCRalphabeta/CD19-depleted stem cell transplant. This receptor was obtained from a male patient aged 2-15 years who had a stem cell transplant for acute lymphoblastic leukemia, so the T cells may come from the graft donor.

The CDR3 region has the DNA TGTGCCAGCAGCTTCCGGGACTTCAACACCGGGGAGCTGTTTTTT. It encodes CASSFRDFNTGELFF. The V and J genes are TRBV6-2 or TRBV6-3 and TRBJ2-2, with D possibly being TRBD2 (6 bases). Trimming shortened V by 6 bases and J by 2 bases, and 13 bases separated the two germline ends. The CDR3 covers 15 residues. Germline CDR1 MNHEY, CDR2 SVGEGT.